The TCR beta chain under discussion was sequenced for a study of T-cell reconstitution after alpha-beta-depleted transplantation in children. A TCRbeta library incorporating unique molecular identifiers was prepared. TCRdb re-derived calls from the PCR reads in MiXCR, one entry per CDR3 protein. The table includes around 580,000 distinct CDR3 sequences, 27% detected once. The length of the CDR3 is 17 residues. Germline trimming cut 2 bases from V and 10 bases from J; bases unmatched to any gene: 13. CDR1 LGHDT and CDR2 YNNKEL come from the germline V gene (reference sequence). Whole-study findings and limits: Expanded graft clones, several hundred of them, were reportedly the source of alpha-beta T cells about two months after transplant.

In the case of this clonotype: What it binds is unknown.

This specimen was PBMCs, taken before TCRalphabeta/CD19-depleted stem cell transplant. The clonotype originates from a boy less than two years old with Wiskott-Aldrich syndrome, due to receive a stem cell transplant. The gene calls are TRBV3-1 and TRBJ2-2; 10 nucleotides agree with TRBD2. CDR3 in DNA: TGTGCCAGCAGCCAAAGAGTGTTAGCGGGAGGTAACGCGGAGCTGTTTTTT. Protein sequence: CASSQRVLAGGNAELFF.